The 18 T cell receptor beta chains below were found in one sample sequenced in a study of blood T cell repertoires in COVID-19. Sequencing was performed with immunoSEQ multiplex PCR; in TCRdb, only in-frame clones are kept and a portion is missing. The sample consists of approximately 300,000 clones, 89% of them appearing once. Sequencing was carried out using PBMCs or T cells enriched from blood (not recorded which). The receptor source for this set is a woman aged 30 to 39 who had recovered from COVID-19.

The V call is TRBV9, the J call TRBJ1-1; possibly TRBD1 for D (6 bases). The V and J ends lost 4 bases and 3 bases respectively, with 25 bases between them. The CDR3 loop spans 18 amino acids. Germline V CDR1 and CDR2: SGDLS, YYNGEE. The DNA for the CDR3 is TGTGCCAGCAGCCCCCGAAGAGGGGGGGAGGGAGTATACACTGAAGCTTTCTTT. It is translated as CASSPRRGGEGVYTEAFF. Based on the CDR3 plus reference TRBV9 and TRBJ1-1, the full variable domain is DSGVTQTPKHLITATGQRVTLRCSPRSGDLSVYWYQQSLDQGLQFLIQYYNGEERAKGNILERFSAQQFPDLHSELNLSSLELGDSALYFCASSPRRGGEGVYTEAFFGQGTRLTVV.

The gene calls are TRBV5-4 and TRBJ2-7; 10 nucleotides agree with TRBD2. After removal of 7 bases from V and 5 bases from J, the junction contained 6 bases not matched to a gene. This CDR3 spans 13 amino acids. The germline V gene encodes CDR1 SGHNT and CDR2 YYREEE (reference sequence). The CDR3, as DNA: TGTGCCAGCGGTCTAGCGGGAGTAGACGAGCAGTACTTC. It yields the protein CASGLAGVDEQYF.

V and J are TRBV9 and TRBJ1-2; possible D gene TRBD1, 5 bases. This CDR3 is 18 amino acids long. Germline CDR1 is SGDLS and CDR2 is YYNGEE. Trimming left V 3 bases short and J 2 bases short, with 23 bases between. In DNA, the CDR3 is TGTGCCAGCAGCGGCCTTGAAGGAAGGGGCCTGTTAAACTATGGCTACACCTTC. It encodes CASSGLEGRGLLNYGYTF.

The V and J genes are TRBV10-1 and TRBJ2-5, with 7 bases lining up with TRBD1. CDR1 is WNHNN and CDR2 is SYGVQD in the germline V gene (reference sequence). The CDR3 totals 14 residues. V lost 0 bases and J lost 4; bases outside the gene matches: 2. The CDR3 DNA reads TGCGCCAGCAGTGAGTCCGGGACAGTAGAGACCCAGTACTTC. Its translation is CASSESGTVETQYF.

V is TRBV6-4 and J is TRBJ1-1, with D maybe TRBD1 (5 bases). This CDR3 is 16 amino acids long. Germline CDR1 reads MRHNA; CDR2 reads SNTAGT. Trimming removed 2 bases from V and 4 bases from J, with 17 bases in between. The CDR3 sequence is CASSDHAGVGGTEAFF. CDR3 DNA sequence: TGTGCCAGCAGTGACCATGCCGGGGTGGGGGGCACTGAAGCTTTCTTT.

The genes are TRBV10-3 and TRBJ2-5; the match to TRBD1 covers 8 bases. V dropped 5 bases and J dropped 4; count of bases not matched to a gene: 9. Germline CDR1 is ENHRY and CDR2 is SYGVKD. The CDR3 loop spans 15 amino acids. CDR3 sequence: CAISSVQGQGETQYF. DNA of the CDR3: TGTGCCATCAGTTCAGTCCAAGGACAGGGAGAGACCCAGTACTTC.

The V and J genes are TRBV6-2 or TRBV6-3 and TRBJ2-7; 13 bases map to TRBD2. From germline, CDR1 is MNHEY and CDR2 SVGEGT. V was clipped by 4 bases and J by 4 bases; unmatched bases: 4. This CDR3 contains 15 residues. CDR3 bases: TGTGCCAGCAGTTTACTAGCGGGAGGGTTGTACGAGCAGTACTTC. Its protein product is CASSLLAGGLYEQYF.

This clone occurred a few times. The V call is TRBV3-1 (or the pseudogene TRBV3-2), the J call TRBJ2-1; tentative D call: TRBD1 (6 bases). V lost 1 base and J 8 bases, leaving 12 bases between the germline ends. The CDR3 consists of 14 residues. Germline V gene sequence: CDR1 LGHDT, CDR2 YNNKEL (reference sequence). The DNA for the CDR3 is TGTGCCAGCAGCCAAGGGGACATTAGGGATGAGCAGTTCTTC. Protein: CASSQGDIRDEQFF.

CDR3 region: CASSEGQGVNQNEQFF. The CDR3 DNA reads TGTGCCAGCAGTGAGGGACAGGGGGTGAACCAGAATGAGCAGTTCTTC. The chain recombines TRBV6-1 with TRBJ2-1; TRBD1 aligns across 11 bases. The CDR3 is made up of 16 amino acids. CDR1 is MNHNS, CDR2 SASEGT, per germline. Trimming removed 3 bases from V and 7 bases from J; junction bases left unmatched: 8.

This chain connects TRBV5-1 to TRBJ2-5; 9 bases are a match to TRBD2. Trimming cost V 7 bases and J 5 bases; bases outside gene matches: 15. This CDR3 has 16 amino acids. CDR1 is SGHRS and CDR2 is YFSETQ in the germline V gene. The CDR3 DNA is TGCGCCAGCCAACCTAGCGGGACCGCTTCGTGGGAGACCCAGTACTTC. Translation: CASQPSGTASWETQYF.

J is TRBJ2-7 and V is TRBV7-2, with D unclear. The CDR3 sequence is 14 residues long. Trimming took off 1 base at V and 7 bases at J, with 14 bases between the two ends. Germline CDR1 SGHTA, CDR2 FQGNSA. The CDR3 DNA sequence: TGTGCCAGCAGCTTAGGCCGTAAGGCGGTAGAGCAGTACTTC. This encodes CASSLGRKAVEQYF.

DNA for the CDR3: TGCGCCAGCAGCTCGACTAGCGGGAGTGGGAATGAGCAGTTCTTC. Translation gives CASSSTSGSGNEQFF. The chain uses TRBV4-1 and TRBJ2-1, with 12 positions matching TRBD2. V was pared by 5 bases and J by 7 bases, with 6 bases of the junction left unmatched. Germline assignment: CDR1 MGHRA and CDR2 YSYEKL. This CDR3 is built from 15 residues.

V gene TRBV28 combines with J gene TRBJ2-1; 10 nucleotides agree with TRBD1. The junction had 5 bases not matched to a gene; V was cut back by 5 bases and J by 4 bases. The CDR3 has 15 amino acids. CDR1 is MDHEN and CDR2 is SYDVKM in the germline V gene. The DNA for the CDR3 is TGTGCCAGCAGTCGAATGGGACAGGGGTACAATGAGCAGTTCTTC. Encoded protein: CASSRMGQGYNEQFF.

This clone was observed a handful of times. The chain combines TRBV13 with TRBJ2-1; tentative D call: TRBD2 (5 bases). From germline, CDR1 is PRHDT and CDR2 FYEKMQ (reference sequence). The CDR3 totals 13 residues. V lost 0 bases, J lost 15 bases, and 15 bases lay in between. CDR3 sequence (DNA): TGTGCCAGCAGCTTAGGCCCGGGGTATGGGATGTTCTTC. This codes for CASSLGPGYGMFF.

The chain carries TRBV5-4 and TRBJ2-5; 13 bases align to TRBD2. The CDR3 spans 19 residues. The V and J ends lost 3 bases and 2 bases, in that order; junction bases with no gene match: 13. Germline V gene data show CDR1 as SGHNT and CDR2 as YYREEE (reference sequence). The CDR3 protein is CASSYPGLAGSEGQETQYF. The DNA of the CDR3 is TGTGCCAGCAGCTACCCGGGACTAGCGGGATCGGAAGGGCAAGAGACCCAGTACTTC.

Note on this clone: This sample includes further DNA sequences coding for the same CDR3. The chain uses TRBV18 and TRBJ2-3; no reliable D call. The CDR3 consists of 12 residues. Trimming took off 6 bases at V and 0 bases at J, with 4 bases between the two ends. Per germline, CDR1 KGHSH and CDR2 LQKENI. The CDR3 here is CASSPSTDTQYF. CDR3 sequence (DNA): TGTGCCAGCTCCCCTAGCACAGATACGCAGTATTTT. The variable domain in full, completed from reference TRBV18 and TRBJ2-3, reads NAGVMQNPRHLVRRRGQEARLRCSPMKGHSHVYWYRQLPEEGLKFMVYLQKENIIDESGMPKERFSAEFPKEGPSILRIQQVVRGDSAAYFCASSPSTDTQYFGPGTRLTVL.

V and J are TRBV24-1 and TRBJ2-3, with a tentative D call TRBD1 (6 bases). V lost 4 bases, J lost 6 bases, and 16 bases lay in between. The CDR3 runs to 15 residues. Germline V gene lookup returns CDR1 KGHDR and CDR2 SFDVKD. The CDR3 bases are TGTGCCACCAGTGACCTCTCAGGGGATACGGATACGCAGTATTTT. Amino acids: CATSDLSGDTDTQYF.

This sequence joins TRBV7-2 and TRBJ1-3; the match to TRBD1 covers 9 bases. V shed 4 bases, J shed 6 bases, and the junction held 7 bases outside the gene matches. Germline V CDR1 and CDR2: SGHTA, FQGNSA. This CDR3 contains 15 residues. The CDR3 coding sequence is TGTGCCAGCAGCTGGCTGGGACAGGGAGTAAACACCATATATTTT. Its translation: CASSWLGQGVNTIYF.